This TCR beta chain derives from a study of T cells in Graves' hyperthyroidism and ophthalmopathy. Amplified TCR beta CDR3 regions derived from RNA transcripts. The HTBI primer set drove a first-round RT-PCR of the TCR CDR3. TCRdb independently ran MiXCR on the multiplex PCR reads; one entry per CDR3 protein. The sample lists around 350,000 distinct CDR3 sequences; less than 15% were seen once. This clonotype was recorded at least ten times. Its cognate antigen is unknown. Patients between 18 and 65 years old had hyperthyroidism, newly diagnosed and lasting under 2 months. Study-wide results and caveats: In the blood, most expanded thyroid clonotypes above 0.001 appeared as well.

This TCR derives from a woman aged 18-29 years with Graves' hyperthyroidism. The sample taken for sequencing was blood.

CDR3 sequence reads: CASSFGGGDQPQHF. CDR3 DNA: TGTGCCAGCAGCTTTGGGGGGGGAGACCAGCCCCAGCATTTT. The V and J genes are TRBV11-2 and TRBJ1-5; D is possibly TRBD1 (5 bases). V was cut by 3 bases and J by 7 bases, with 13 bases left in between. This CDR3 is built from 14 residues. Germline values: CDR1 SGHAT, CDR2 FQNNGV.